Below, one T cell receptor beta chain is given with its context. Its antigen is not known. MiXCR, run by TCRdb on the reads, gives a single entry per CDR3 protein. The table includes about 740,000 distinct CDR3 sequences, about 40% detected once. This record comes from a study of T cell repertoires in cytomegalovirus infection. In the study overall: It can be stated that public TCR beta signatures indicated CMV infection as well as a matching HLA type.

V shed 5 bases and J shed 3 bases, with 11 bases lying between them. In germline, CDR1 is SQVTM, CDR2 ANQGSEA. The CDR3 is 13 amino acids. Findings and caveats of the study: HLA-C-restricted TCR beta clonotypes specific for CMV led the ex vivo response.

V and J are TRBV29-1 and TRBJ1-5, with D possibly matching TRBD1 (6 bases). Material: PBMCs. This TCR came from a human donor in good health (CMV status not recorded). Some clones in this sample may be carry-over from other donors' samples. DNA of the CDR3: TGCAGCGTTCCGACAGGATCCAATCAGCCCCAGCATTTT. Protein sequence: CSVPTGSNQPQHF.